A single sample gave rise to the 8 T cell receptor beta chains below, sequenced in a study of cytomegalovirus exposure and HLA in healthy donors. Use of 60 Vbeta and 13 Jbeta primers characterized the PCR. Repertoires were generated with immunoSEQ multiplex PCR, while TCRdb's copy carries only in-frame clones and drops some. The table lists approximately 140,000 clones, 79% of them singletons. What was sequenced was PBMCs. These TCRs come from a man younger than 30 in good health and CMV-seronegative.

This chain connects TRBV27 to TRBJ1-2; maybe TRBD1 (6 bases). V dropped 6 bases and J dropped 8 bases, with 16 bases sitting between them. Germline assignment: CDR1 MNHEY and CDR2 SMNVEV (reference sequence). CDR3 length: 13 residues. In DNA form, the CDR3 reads TGTGCCAGCAGCCCGGGACATCCGGCGGGCTACACCTTC. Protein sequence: CASSPGHPAGYTF.

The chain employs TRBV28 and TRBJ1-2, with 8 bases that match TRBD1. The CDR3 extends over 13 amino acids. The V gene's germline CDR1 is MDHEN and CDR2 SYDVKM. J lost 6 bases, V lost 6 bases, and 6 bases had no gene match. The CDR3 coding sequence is TGTGCCAGCAGCACAGACAGGGGCAATGGCTACACCTTC. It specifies CASSTDRGNGYTF.

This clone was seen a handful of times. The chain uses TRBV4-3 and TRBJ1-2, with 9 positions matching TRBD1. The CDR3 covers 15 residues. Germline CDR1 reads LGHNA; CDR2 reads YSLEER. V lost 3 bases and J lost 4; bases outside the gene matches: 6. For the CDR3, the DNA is TGCGCCAGCAGCCAGGATACAGGGGGCCCCTATGGCTACACCTTC. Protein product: CASSQDTGGPYGYTF.

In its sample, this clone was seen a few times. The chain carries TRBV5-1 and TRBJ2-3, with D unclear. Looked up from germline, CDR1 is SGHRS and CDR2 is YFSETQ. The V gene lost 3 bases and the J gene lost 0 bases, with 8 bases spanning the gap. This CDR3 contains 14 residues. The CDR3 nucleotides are TGCGCCAGCAGCTCACAGCAAAGCACAGATACGCAGTATTTT. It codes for CASSSQQSTDTQYF.

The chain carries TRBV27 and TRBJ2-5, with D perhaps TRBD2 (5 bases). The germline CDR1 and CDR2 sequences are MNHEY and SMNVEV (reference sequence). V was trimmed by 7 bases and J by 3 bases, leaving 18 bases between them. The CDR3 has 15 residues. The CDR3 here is CASTTRPGKEETQYF. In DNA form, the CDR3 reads TGTGCCAGCACAACTCGGCCGGGAAAAGAAGAGACCCAGTACTTC.

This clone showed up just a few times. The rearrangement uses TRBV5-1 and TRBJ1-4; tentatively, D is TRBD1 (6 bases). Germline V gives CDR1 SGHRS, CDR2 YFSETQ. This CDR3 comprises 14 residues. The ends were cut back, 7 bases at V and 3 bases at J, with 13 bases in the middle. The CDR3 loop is CASSRTASNEKLFF. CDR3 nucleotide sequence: TGCGCCAGCTCCAGGACAGCTTCTAATGAAAAACTGTTTTTT.

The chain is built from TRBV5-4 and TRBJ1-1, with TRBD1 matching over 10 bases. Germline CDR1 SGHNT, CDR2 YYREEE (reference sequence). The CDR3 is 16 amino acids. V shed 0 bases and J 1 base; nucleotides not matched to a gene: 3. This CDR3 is CASSLGRQGANTEAFF. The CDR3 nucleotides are TGTGCCAGCAGCTTGGGGAGACAGGGGGCGAACACTGAAGCTTTCTTT.

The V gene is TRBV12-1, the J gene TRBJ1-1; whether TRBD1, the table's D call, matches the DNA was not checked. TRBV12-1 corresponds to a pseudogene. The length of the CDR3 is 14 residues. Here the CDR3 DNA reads TGTGCCAGCAGTCAACAGGGGGGAAACACTGAAGCTTTCTTT. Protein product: CASSQQGGNTEAFF.